This T cell receptor (beta chain) was obtained from a study of T cell repertoires in cytomegalovirus infection. Study details: Matching HLA type, along with CMV infection, was indicated by public TCR beta signatures. Study observations and caveats: Dominating the ex vivo response were TCR beta clonotypes that were CMV-specific and HLA-C-restricted.

This clonotype has a handful of counts. Its antigen remains unknown. Germline assignment: CDR1 SEHNR and CDR2 FQNEAQ (reference sequence). The V end lost 2 bases, the J end lost 4 bases, and 15 bases lay between the germline ends. The CDR3 has 16 residues. Via MiXCR, TCRdb re-called the reads, giving one row per CDR3 protein. This table holds about 770,000 distinct CDR3 sequences, about 27% found once. The rearrangement links TRBV7-9 to TRBJ1-5, with TRBD1 as a possible D gene (5 bases). The material sequenced was cultured CD8+ T cells from PBMCs, taken from culture after CMV antigen stimulation. This TCR came from a human donor in good health (CMV status not recorded). Some clones in this sample may be carry-over from other donors' samples. DNA for the CDR3: TGTGCCAGCAGCTTAAACGGCGGGACCAAGAATCAGCCCCAGCATTTT. Amino acids: CASSLNGGTKNQPQHF.